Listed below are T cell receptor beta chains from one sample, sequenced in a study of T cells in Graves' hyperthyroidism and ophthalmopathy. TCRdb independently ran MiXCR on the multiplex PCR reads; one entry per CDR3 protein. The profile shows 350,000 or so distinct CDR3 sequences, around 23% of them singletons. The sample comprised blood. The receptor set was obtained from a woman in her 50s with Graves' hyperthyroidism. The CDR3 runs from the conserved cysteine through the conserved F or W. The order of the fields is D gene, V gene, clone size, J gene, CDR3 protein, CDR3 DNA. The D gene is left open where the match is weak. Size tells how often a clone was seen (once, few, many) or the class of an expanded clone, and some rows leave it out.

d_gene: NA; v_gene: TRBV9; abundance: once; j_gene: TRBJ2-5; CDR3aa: CASSGRTVSRETQYF; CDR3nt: TGTGCCAGCAGCGGACGGACAGTCTCGAGAGAGACCCAGTACTTC
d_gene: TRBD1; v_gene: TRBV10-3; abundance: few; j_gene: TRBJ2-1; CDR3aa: CATSPGQVGTEQFF; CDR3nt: TGTGCCACCAGTCCGGGACAGGTAGGAACTGAGCAGTTCTTC
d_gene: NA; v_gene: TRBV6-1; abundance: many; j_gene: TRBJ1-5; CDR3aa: CASRTGRSNQPQHF; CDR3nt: TGTGCCAGCAGAACAGGGAGGAGCAATCAGCCCCAGCATTTT
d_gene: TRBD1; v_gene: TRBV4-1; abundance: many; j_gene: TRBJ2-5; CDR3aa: CASSPRQGAETQYF; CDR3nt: TGCGCCAGCAGCCCCCGACAGGGAGCAGAGACCCAGTACTTC
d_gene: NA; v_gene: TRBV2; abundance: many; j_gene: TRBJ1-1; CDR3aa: CASILPGIAEAFF; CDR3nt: TGTGCCAGCATCCTCCCGGGGATCGCTGAAGCTTTCTTT
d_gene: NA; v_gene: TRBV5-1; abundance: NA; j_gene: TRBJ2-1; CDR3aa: CASSAEGGGRREQFF; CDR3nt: TGCGCCAGCAGCGCTGAAGGGGGAGGGCGTCGGGAGCAGTTCTTC
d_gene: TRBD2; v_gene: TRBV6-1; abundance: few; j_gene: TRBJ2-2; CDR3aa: CASSEMAGGTGELFF; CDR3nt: TGTGCCAGCAGTGAAATGGCGGGGGGCACCGGGGAGCTGTTTTTT
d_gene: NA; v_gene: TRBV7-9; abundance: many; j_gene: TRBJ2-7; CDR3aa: CASSLADSYEQYF; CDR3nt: TGTGCCAGCAGCTTAGCGGACTCCTACGAGCAGTACTTC
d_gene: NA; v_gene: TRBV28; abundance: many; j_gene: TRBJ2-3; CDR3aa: CASSFEVLRDTQYF; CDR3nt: TGTGCCAGCAGTTTCGAGGTTCTTCGAGATACGCAGTATTTT
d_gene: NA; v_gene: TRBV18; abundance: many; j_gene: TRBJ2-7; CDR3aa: CASSPGRGTYEQYF; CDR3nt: TGTGCCAGCTCACCGGGAAGGGGCACCTACGAGCAGTACTTC
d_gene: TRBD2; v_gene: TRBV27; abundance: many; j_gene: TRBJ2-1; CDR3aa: CASSASSGAAYNEQFF; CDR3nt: TGTGCCAGCAGTGCATCTAGCGGGGCCGCCTACAATGAGCAGTTCTTC
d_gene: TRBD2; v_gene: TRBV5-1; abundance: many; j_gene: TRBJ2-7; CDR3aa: CASSSGLAVLLYEQYF; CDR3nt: TGCGCCAGCAGCTCGGGACTAGCGGTTCTCCTCTACGAGCAGTACTTC
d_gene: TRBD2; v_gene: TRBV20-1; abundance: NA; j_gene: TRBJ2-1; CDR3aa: CSARATRGAGVHNEQFF; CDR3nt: TGCAGTGCTAGAGCCACCCGAGGGGCGGGGGTTCACAATGAGCAGTTCTTC
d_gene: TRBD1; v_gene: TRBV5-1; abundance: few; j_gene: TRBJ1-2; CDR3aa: CAGSWSSGQGFYGYTF; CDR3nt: TGCGCCGGCAGTTGGTCCTCGGGACAGGGGTTCTATGGCTACACCTTC
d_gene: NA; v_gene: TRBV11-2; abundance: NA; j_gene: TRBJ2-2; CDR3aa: CASSFAGPGELFF; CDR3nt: TGTGCCAGCAGTTTCGCAGGGCCCGGGGAGCTGTTTTTT
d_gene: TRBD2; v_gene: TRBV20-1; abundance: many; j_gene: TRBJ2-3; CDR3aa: CSASVLAGGITDTQYF; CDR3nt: TGCAGTGCTAGTGTCCTAGCGGGGGGGATCACAGATACGCAGTATTTT
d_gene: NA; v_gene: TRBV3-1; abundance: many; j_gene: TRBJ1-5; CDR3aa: CASSQDSGKLQPQHF; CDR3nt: TGTGCCAGCAGCCAAGATAGTGGGAAACTGCAGCCCCAGCATTTT
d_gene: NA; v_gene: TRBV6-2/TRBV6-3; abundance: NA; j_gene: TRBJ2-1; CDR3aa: CASTGGGGQFF; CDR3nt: TGTGCCAGCACGGGCGGTGGAGGGCAGTTCTTC
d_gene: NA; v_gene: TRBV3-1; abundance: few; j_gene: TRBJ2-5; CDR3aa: CASSQDTKGKYF; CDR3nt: TGTGCCAGCAGCCAAGATACGAAGGGGAAGTACTTC
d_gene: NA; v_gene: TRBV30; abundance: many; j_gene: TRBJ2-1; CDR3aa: CAWTVGRVRNEQFF; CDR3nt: TGTGCCTGGACCGTTGGTAGGGTGAGAAATGAGCAGTTCTTC
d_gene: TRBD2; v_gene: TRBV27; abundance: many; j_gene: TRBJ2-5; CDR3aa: CASTRTSGRAAGETQYF; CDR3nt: TGTGCCAGCACTCGGACTAGCGGGAGGGCCGCCGGAGAGACCCAGTACTTC
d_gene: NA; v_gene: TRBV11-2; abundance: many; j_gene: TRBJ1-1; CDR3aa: CASSLGSPGKAFF; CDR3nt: TGTGCCAGCAGCTTAGGGTCCCCGGGTAAGGCTTTCTTT
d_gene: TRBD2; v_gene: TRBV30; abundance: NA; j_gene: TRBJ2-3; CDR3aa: CAWTTAGVEGDTQYF; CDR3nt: TGTGCCTGGACAACAGCGGGGGTCGAGGGCGATACGCAGTATTTT
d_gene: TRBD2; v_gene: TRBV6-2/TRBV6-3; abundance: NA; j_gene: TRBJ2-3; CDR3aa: CASSITGGGASTDTQYF; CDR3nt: TGTGCCAGCAGCATAACGGGAGGGGGGGCTAGCACAGATACGCAGTATTTT
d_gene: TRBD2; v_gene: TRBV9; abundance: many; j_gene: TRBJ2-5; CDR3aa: CASSVGALAGAEETQYF; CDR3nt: TGTGCCAGCAGCGTAGGGGCGCTAGCGGGAGCCGAAGAGACCCAGTACTTC
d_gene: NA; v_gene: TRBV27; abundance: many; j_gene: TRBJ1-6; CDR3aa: CASSFRGARALRSPLHF; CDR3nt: TGTGCCAGCAGTTTTCGAGGGGCGAGGGCTTTAAGATCACCCCTCCACTTT
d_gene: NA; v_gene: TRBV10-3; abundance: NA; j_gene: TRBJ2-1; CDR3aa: CATAFAGTNNEQFF; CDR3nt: TGTGCCACCGCGTTTGCGGGAACCAACAATGAGCAGTTCTTC
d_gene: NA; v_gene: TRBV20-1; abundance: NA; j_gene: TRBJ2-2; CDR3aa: CSARDLVAGWTGELFF; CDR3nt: TGCAGTGCTAGAGATCTCGTGGCAGGGTGGACCGGGGAGCTGTTTTTT
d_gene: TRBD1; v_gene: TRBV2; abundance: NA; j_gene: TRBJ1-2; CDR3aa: CASSEGRGDRDGYTF; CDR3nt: TGTGCCAGCAGTGAAGGTCGTGGGGACAGGGATGGCTACACCTTC
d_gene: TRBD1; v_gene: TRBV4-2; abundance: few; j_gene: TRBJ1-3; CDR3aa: CASSPLAPGQLSGNTIYF; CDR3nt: TGTGCCAGCAGCCCCCTCGCCCCGGGACAGCTCTCTGGAAACACCATATATTTT
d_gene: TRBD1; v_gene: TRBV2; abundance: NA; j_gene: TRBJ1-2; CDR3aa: CASTLDRGGGYTF; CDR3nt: TGTGCCAGCACCCTTGACAGGGGAGGTGGCTACACCTTC
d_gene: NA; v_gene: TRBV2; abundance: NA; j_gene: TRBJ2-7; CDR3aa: CASSDQGSYEQYF; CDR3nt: TGTGCCAGCAGTGATCAGGGCTCCTACGAGCAGTACTTC
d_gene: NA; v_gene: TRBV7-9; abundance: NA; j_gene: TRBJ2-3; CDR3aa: CASSSPWVDTQYF; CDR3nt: TGTGCCAGCAGCTCCCCTTGGGTAGATACGCAGTATTTT
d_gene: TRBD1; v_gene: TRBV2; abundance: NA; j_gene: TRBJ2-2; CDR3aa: CASSRTGEGTGELFF; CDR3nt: TGTGCCAGCAGTCGGACAGGGGAGGGTACCGGGGAGCTGTTTTTT
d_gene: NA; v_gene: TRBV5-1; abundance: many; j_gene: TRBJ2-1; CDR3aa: CASRFSVTGAYNEQFF; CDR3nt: TGCGCCAGCAGATTCTCCGTGACAGGTGCCTACAATGAGCAGTTCTTC
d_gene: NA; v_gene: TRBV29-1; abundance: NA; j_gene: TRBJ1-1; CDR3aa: CSTAPTGPREAFF; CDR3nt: TGCAGCACGGCACCTACAGGTCCCCGGGAAGCTTTCTTT
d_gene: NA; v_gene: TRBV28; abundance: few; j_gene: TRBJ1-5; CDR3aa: CASRNRVGNQPQHF; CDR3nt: TGTGCCAGCAGGAACAGGGTAGGGAATCAGCCCCAGCATTTT
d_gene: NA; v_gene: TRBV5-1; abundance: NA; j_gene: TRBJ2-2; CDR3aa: CASSSTGLLNTGELFF; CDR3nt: TGCGCCAGCAGCTCGACAGGCCTCCTGAACACCGGGGAGCTGTTTTTT
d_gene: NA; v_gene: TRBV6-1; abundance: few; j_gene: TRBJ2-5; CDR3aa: CASSLTAGTQETQYF; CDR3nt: TGTGCCAGCAGTCTTACCGCCGGGACGCAAGAGACCCAGTACTTC
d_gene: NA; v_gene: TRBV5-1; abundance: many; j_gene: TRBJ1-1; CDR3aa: CASSFGGLYTEAFF; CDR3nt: TGCGCCAGCAGCTTTGGAGGGCTGTACACTGAAGCTTTCTTT
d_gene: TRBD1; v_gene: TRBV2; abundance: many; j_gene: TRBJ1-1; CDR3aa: CARGQGVYSEAFF; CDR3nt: TGTGCCAGAGGCCAGGGGGTTTATTCTGAAGCTTTCTTT
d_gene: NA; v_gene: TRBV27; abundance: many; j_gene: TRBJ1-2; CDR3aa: CASSSGTHQGYTF; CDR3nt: TGTGCCAGCAGTTCTGGGACTCATCAAGGCTACACCTTC
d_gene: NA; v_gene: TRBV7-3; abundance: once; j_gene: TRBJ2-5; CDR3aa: CASSPPPKPRKRETQYF; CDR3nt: TGTGCCAGCAGCCCGCCACCCAAACCCAGAAAACGAGAGACCCAGTACTTC
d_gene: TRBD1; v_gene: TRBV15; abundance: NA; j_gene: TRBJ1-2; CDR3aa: CATSTEGAWGYTF; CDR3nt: TGTGCCACCAGCACTGAGGGGGCCTGGGGCTACACCTTC